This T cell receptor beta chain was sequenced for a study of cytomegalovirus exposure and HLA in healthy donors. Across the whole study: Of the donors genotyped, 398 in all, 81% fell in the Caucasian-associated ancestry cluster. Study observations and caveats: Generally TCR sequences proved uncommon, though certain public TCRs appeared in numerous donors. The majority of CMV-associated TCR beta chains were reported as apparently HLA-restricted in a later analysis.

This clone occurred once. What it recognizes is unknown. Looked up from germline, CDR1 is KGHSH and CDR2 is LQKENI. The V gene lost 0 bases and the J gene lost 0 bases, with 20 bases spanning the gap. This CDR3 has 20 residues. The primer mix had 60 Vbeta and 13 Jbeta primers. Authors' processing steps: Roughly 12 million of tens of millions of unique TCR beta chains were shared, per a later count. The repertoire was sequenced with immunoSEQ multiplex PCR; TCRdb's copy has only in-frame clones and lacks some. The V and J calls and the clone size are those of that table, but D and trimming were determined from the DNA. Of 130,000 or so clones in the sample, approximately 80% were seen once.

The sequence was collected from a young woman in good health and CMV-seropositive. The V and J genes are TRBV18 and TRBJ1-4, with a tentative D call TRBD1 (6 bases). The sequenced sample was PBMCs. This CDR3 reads CASSPPSQREDSSTNEKLFF. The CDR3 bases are TGTGCCAGCTCACCACCGAGCCAAAGAGAGGACAGTTCAACTAATGAAAAACTGTTTTTT.